The next 7 T cell receptor beta chains were all read from a single sample in a study of blood T cell repertoires in COVID-19. Sequencing used immunoSEQ multiplex PCR; TCRdb keeps in-frame clones, though not all of them. This sample has some 670,000 clones, with about 90% found just once. The sequencing input was peripheral blood. These receptors all come from a woman between 18 and 30 years old with acute or convalescent COVID-19.

The rearrangement joins TRBV30 to TRBJ1-2; no reliable D call. Trimming removed 3 bases from V and 2 bases from J, with 16 bases in between. CDR3 length: 15 amino acids. CDR1 and CDR2 (germline): GTSNPN, SVGIG (reference sequence). CDR3 protein: CAWRPTERPNYGYTF. DNA for the CDR3: TGTGCCTGGAGGCCCACAGAAAGACCAAACTATGGCTACACCTTC.

The gene calls are TRBV4-1 and TRBJ1-1; possibly TRBD1 for D (6 bases). The CDR3 length is 17 residues. V lost 2 bases to trimming and J lost 6 bases, with 22 bases between them. The germline V gene encodes CDR1 MGHRA and CDR2 YSYEKL. The CDR3 spells CASSQSGVWGLLPEAFF. For the CDR3, the DNA is TGCGCCAGCAGCCAATCCGGGGTGTGGGGGCTCTTACCTGAAGCTTTCTTT.

The chain combines TRBV5-4 with TRBJ1-1, with 7 bases fitting TRBD1. In germline, CDR1 is SGHNT, CDR2 YYREEE (reference sequence). V lost 6 bases and J lost 1; bases outside the gene matches: 9. This CDR3 contains 15 residues. CDR3 coding DNA: TGTGCCAGCACCCCACGAGGGGGCGCGAACACTGAAGCTTTCTTT. This encodes CASTPRGGANTEAFF.

The chain carries TRBV4-3 and TRBJ2-7, with 7 bases that match TRBD2. CDR1 is LGHNA and CDR2 is YSLEER in the germline V gene. After removal of 1 base from V and 2 bases from J, the junction contained 8 bases not matched to a gene. The CDR3 length is 16 residues. Written as DNA, the CDR3 is TGCGCCAGCAGCCAAGGGGTAGCGGGCGTCCCCTACGAGCAGTACTTC. This sequence encodes CASSQGVAGVPYEQYF.

The V and J genes are TRBV3-1 (or the pseudogene TRBV3-2) and TRBJ2-3, with D tentatively TRBD1 (5 bases). CDR1 is LGHDT and CDR2 is YNNKEL in the germline V gene (reference sequence). V was cut by 8 bases and J by 10 bases, with 13 bases left in between. This CDR3 is 11 amino acids long. The chain's CDR3 is CASAGNFPQYF. DNA for the CDR3: TGTGCCAGCGCAGGGAACTTTCCGCAGTATTTT.

The gene calls are TRBV6-2 or TRBV6-3 and TRBJ1-4; D perhaps matches TRBD1 (6 bases). In germline, CDR1 is MNHEY, CDR2 SVGEGT. The V end was cut by 5 bases, the J end by 7 bases, with 20 bases between. The CDR3 has 16 amino acids. CDR3 in amino acids: CASSGAAGAIGEKLFF. CDR3 nucleotide sequence: TGTGCCAGCAGTGGGGCTGCAGGGGCAATTGGTGAAAAACTGTTTTTT.

The chain is built from TRBV6-2 or TRBV6-3 and TRBJ2-1; 12 bases match TRBD2. The germline gives CDR1 MNHEY, CDR2 SVGEGT. The CDR3 is 16 residues long. The V segment lost 2 bases and the J segment 9 bases; nucleotides outside the gene matches: 8. CDR3 DNA sequence: TGTGCCAGCAGTTACCTAGCGGGGGGGGTCTCGCCTGAGCAGTTCTTC. Translation gives CASSYLAGGVSPEQFF.